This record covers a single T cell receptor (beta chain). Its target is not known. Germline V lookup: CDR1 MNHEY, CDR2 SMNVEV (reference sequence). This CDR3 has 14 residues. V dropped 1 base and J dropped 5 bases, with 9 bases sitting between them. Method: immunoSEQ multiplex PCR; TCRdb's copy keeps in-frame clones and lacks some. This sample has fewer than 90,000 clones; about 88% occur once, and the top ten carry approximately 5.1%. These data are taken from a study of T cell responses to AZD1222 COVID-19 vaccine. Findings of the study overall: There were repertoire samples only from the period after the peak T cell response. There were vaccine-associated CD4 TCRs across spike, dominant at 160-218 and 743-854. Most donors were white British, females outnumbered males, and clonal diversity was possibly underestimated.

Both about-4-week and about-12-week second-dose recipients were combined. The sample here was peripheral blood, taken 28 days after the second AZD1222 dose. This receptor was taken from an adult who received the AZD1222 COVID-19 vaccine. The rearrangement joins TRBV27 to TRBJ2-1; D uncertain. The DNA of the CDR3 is TGTGCCAGCAGTTTATTTCGATGGGACAATGAGCAGTTCTTC. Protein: CASSLFRWDNEQFF.